Described below is a single T cell receptor beta chain sequence and its context. Its antigen remains unidentified. This CDR3 has 13 amino acids. The ends were cut back, 4 bases at V and 3 bases at J, with 8 bases in the middle. Germline CDR1 is SGHNT and CDR2 is YYREEE (reference sequence). The data originate from a study of cytomegalovirus exposure and HLA in healthy donors. The study's findings and limits: With later analysis, a missense DCLRE1C variant became linked to TCR beta V- and J-gene trimming. Using a false discovery rate of 0.05, a later analysis showed that approximately 18,000 TCR beta sequences were associated with HLA alleles.

13 Jbeta primers and 60 Vbeta primers were used for the PCR. Clones were read by immunoSEQ multiplex PCR, and TCRdb kept only the in-frame ones, dropping some. The sample lists some 120,000 clones; over 8.5% were seen once. The chain joins TRBV5-4 to TRBJ1-3; D not certain. The sequence was obtained from a woman between 35 and 50 years old in good health and CMV-seropositive. The specimen sequenced was PBMCs. CDR3 coding DNA: TGTGCCAGCAGCCGGGTGGATGGAAACACCATATATTTT. This translates into CASSRVDGNTIYF.